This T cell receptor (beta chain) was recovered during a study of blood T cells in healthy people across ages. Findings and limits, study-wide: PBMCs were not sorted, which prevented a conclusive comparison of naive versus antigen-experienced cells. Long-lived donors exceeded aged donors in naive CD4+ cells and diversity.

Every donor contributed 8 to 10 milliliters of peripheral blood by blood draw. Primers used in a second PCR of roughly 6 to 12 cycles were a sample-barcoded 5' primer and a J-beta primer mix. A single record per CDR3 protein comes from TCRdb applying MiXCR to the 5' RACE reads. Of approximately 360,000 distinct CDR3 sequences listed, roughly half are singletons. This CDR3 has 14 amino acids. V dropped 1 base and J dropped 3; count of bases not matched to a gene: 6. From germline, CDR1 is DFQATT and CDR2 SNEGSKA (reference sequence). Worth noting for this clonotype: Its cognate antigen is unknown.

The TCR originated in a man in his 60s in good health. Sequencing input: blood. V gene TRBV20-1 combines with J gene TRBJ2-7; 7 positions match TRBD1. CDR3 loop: CSARGRGQFYEQYF. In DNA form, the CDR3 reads TGCAGTGCTAGAGGCCGGGGACAGTTCTACGAGCAGTACTTC.